This T cell receptor beta chain was sequenced for a study of T-cell reconstitution after alpha-beta-depleted transplantation in children. This clonotype was detected only a few times. What it recognizes is unknown. Regarding the study as a whole: High day-60 TCRbeta diversity in some patients came from surviving recipient T cells and thymic progenitors. From newly produced T cells came most of the T-cell counts and diversity one year after transplant. Several hundred expanded graft clones reportedly supplied alpha-beta T cells about two months after transplant.

TCRbeta library construction was performed incorporating unique molecular identifiers. TCRdb re-analysed the PCR reads in MiXCR, keeping a single row per CDR3 protein. The sample consists of about 500,000 distinct CDR3 sequences, roughly 10% of them appearing once. The specimen comprised PBMCs, mostly from graft donor cells, sampled 180 days after TCRalphabeta/CD19-depleted stem cell transplant. The TCR sequence derives from a female patient aged 2-15 years who had a stem cell transplant for aplastic anemia, so the T cells may come from the graft donor.

The CDR3 sequence: CASSYSNSGREQYV. CDR3 sequence (DNA): TGTGCCAGCAGTTACTCCAACTCCGGTAGAGAGCAGTACGTC. The V call is TRBV6-2 or TRBV6-3, the J call TRBJ2-7; D not resolved. Trimming shortened V by 0 bases and J by 7 bases, and 13 bases separated the two germline ends. This CDR3 has 14 amino acids. Per the germline V gene, CDR1 is MNHEY and CDR2 is SVGEGT.